A selection of T cell receptor beta chains follows, all from one sample in a study of blood T cell repertoires in COVID-19. TCRdb keeps only in-frame clones here, not all; method: immunoSEQ multiplex PCR. The profile shows 65,000 to 75,000 clones, approximately 84% of them singletons. The sample was peripheral blood. These receptors originate from a woman aged 55-75 years with acute or convalescent COVID-19. Each CDR3 is given with its conserved first and last residue. A D gene is named only where the DNA matches it firmly. Only part of the rows carry a size: once, few, many, or a class if the clone is expanded.

J gene	clone size	D gene	V gene	CDR3 DNA	CDR3 protein
TRBJ1-1	.	.	TRBV19	TGTGCCAGTAGTATATCAGGGGCCAACACTGAAGCTTTCTTT	CASSISGANTEAFF
TRBJ2-1	.	.	TRBV6-5	TGTGCCAGCAGGGTGGGGGGATTTAACTACAATGAGCAGTTCTTC	CASRVGGFNYNEQFF
TRBJ2-3	.	.	TRBV9	TGTGCCAGCAGCGTAGCGGGGCAGGGGACAGATACGCAGTATTTT	CASSVAGQGTDTQYF
TRBJ2-1	.	.	TRBV10-1	TGCGCCACCCGAGTTGGGTCTAACGAAGCGGGGCAGTTCTTC	CATRVGSNEAGQFF
TRBJ1-2	.	.	TRBV30	TGTGCCTGGGCCTCCGGGACATTGCCTCCTAACTATGGCTACACCTTC	CAWASGTLPPNYGYTF
TRBJ1-5	.	.	TRBV19	TGTGCCAGTAGTACCGACGACAGGCGGTATCAGCCCCAGCATTTT	CASSTDDRRYQPQHF
TRBJ2-3	.	TRBD2	TRBV9	TGTGCCAGCAGCTTGTCTAGCGGGGTTAGCACAGATACGCAGTATTTT	CASSLSSGVSTDTQYF
TRBJ1-3	.	.	TRBV5-1	TGCGCCAGCAGCTTATCGCGTTCTGGAAACACCATATATTTT	CASSLSRSGNTIYF
TRBJ2-7	.	.	TRBV3-1/TRBV3-2	TGTGCCAGCAGCCAAGAGGGCGTTGCAATCTACGAGCAGTACTTC	CASSQEGVAIYEQYF
TRBJ1-1	.	.	TRBV29-1	TGCAGCGTTCTTGGACTGGTTTTGGAGAACACTGAAGCTTTCTTT	CSVLGLVLENTEAFF
TRBJ2-7	once	TRBD2	TRBV3-1/TRBV3-2	TGTGCCAGCAGCCAAGTACCGGGACTAGCGGCAAGCTCCTACGAGCAGTACTTC	CASSQVPGLAASSYEQYF
TRBJ1-1	.	.	TRBV5-1	TGCGCCAGCAGCCAGGGGCCGAAGACTGAAGCTTTCTTT	CASSQGPKTEAFF
TRBJ2-4	.	.	TRBV19	TGTGCCAGTAGGGGGGACACAAACATTCAGTACTTC	CASRGDTNIQYF
TRBJ2-3	.	TRBD2	TRBV7-9	TGTGCCAGCAGCTTAGCGCTTGGGGGGGCAGATACGCAGTATTTT	CASSLALGGADTQYF
TRBJ2-2	once	TRBD1	TRBV7-3	TGTGCCAGCAGCCTAGGACAGGCCCCCGGGGAGCTGTTTTTT	CASSLGQAPGELFF
TRBJ2-7	.	TRBD2	TRBV14	TGTGCCAGCAGCCGGACTAGCGGGAGTGCCTACGAGCAGTACTTC	CASSRTSGSAYEQYF
TRBJ2-3	.	TRBD2	TRBV5-1	TGCGCCAGCAGCTTGGGGACTAGCGGGGGGAGCTCGAGCACAGATACGCAGTATTTT	CASSLGTSGGSSSTDTQYF
TRBJ2-3	.	.	TRBV19	TGTGCCAGTAGTTATCGCTCAGGAACGGCAGATACGCAGTATTTT	CASSYRSGTADTQYF
TRBJ2-1	.	TRBD2	TRBV24-1	TGTGCCACCAGTGATCTGAGCGGGGGAGGGAACAATGAGCAGTTCTTC	CATSDLSGGGNNEQFF
TRBJ2-3	.	TRBD2	TRBV19	TGTGCCAGTAGTATGAGAGCGGGGGCGCCCTCTAGCACAGATACGCAGTATTTT	CASSMRAGAPSSTDTQYF
TRBJ2-1	.	.	TRBV19	TGTGCCAGTAGTCGGGTCCAGGGCAATGAGCAGTTCTTC	CASSRVQGNEQFF
TRBJ2-7	few	.	TRBV5-6	TGTGCCAGCAGCCCCTACGGGGCGGGGAGAGTCGCCTACGAGCAGTACTTC	CASSPYGAGRVAYEQYF